This T cell receptor beta chain was retrieved from a study of cytomegalovirus exposure and HLA in healthy donors. PCR employed 60 Vbeta and 13 Jbeta primers. The method was immunoSEQ multiplex PCR; TCRdb's version includes in-frame clones alone and lacks a portion of them. This sample carries about 72,000 clones, around 82% of them seen once, and the ten largest clones take around 3.6%. Sequencing was done on a sample of PBMCs. This clonotype was sampled from a man aged 40-49 years in good health and CMV-seronegative.

Here the CDR3 reads CASSPPPDTQYF. DNA for the CDR3: TGTGCCAGCTCCCCCCCTCCAGATACGCAGTATTTT. This chain uses TRBV18 with TRBJ2-3; D gene ambiguous. Trimming took off 6 bases at V and 4 bases at J, with 8 bases between the two ends. The CDR3 loop spans 12 amino acids. Germline values: CDR1 KGHSH, CDR2 LQKENI.